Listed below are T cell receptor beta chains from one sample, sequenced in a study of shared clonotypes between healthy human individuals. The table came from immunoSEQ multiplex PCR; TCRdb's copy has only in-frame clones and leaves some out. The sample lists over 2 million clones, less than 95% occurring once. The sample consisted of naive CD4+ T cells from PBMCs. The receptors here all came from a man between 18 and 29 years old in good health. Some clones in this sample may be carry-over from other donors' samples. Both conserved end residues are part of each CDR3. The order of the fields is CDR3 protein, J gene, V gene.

CASSLGLLGGYEQYF - TRBV6-5
CASSEQDRGNQPQHF TRBJ1-5 TRBV6-1
CASSTGLASFYNEQFF TRBJ2-1 TRBV27
CASFTAGDTEAFF TRBJ1-1 TRBV6-6
CASSSQGAGTGELFF TRBJ2-2 TRBV7-2
CASSPAGTSGSYEQYF TRBJ2-7 TRBV5-5
CASSQGEATNYGYTF TRBJ1-2 TRBV4-3
CASLKVSGYTF TRBJ1-2 TRBV28
CATSRDPLNTEAFF TRBJ1-1 TRBV15
CASSWSQGAPGTEAFF TRBJ1-1 TRBV6-5
CASSPLYRLTKVEQFF TRBJ2-1 TRBV7-8
CASSRESSSYEQYF TRBJ2-7 TRBV19
CASSLYGGETQYF TRBJ2-5 TRBV28
CASSPRLTSANYGYTF TRBJ1-2 TRBV19
CAWSPPPRALYEQYF TRBJ2-7 TRBV30
CASSLRGTQGDTQYF TRBJ2-3 TRBV5-1
CASSLAGTSGSYTQYF TRBJ2-3 TRBV7-3
CASSGRSRNVF TRBJ2-7 TRBV2
CASSGNAGDQPQHF TRBJ1-5 TRBV28
CASSSGTSGNYEQYF TRBJ2-7 TRBV5-4
CASSLGVGEETQYF TRBJ2-5 TRBV5-1
CASRGQGQSTEAFF TRBJ1-1 TRBV5-1
CASSLGTRRTDTQYF TRBJ2-3 TRBV7-8
CASSLVEGTPEAFF TRBJ1-1 TRBV7-6
CASSATGGEQYF TRBJ2-7 TRBV13
CAIAGEAPTEAFF TRBJ1-1 TRBV10-3
CASSLSGGRADNEQFF TRBJ2-1 TRBV5-1
CAISGGRATNEQFF TRBJ2-1 TRBV10-3
CASSPDREGETQYF TRBJ2-5 TRBV4-3
CASSVGLISYNEQFF TRBJ2-1 TRBV9
CASLRGQIMNTEAFF TRBJ1-1 TRBV28
CASSLEGANTGELFF TRBJ2-2 TRBV11-3
CASSLAGGFTFYEQYF TRBJ2-7 TRBV5-6
CAWSVGPVQPQHF TRBJ1-5 TRBV30
CSVGRGGWGEQFF TRBJ2-1 TRBV29-1
CASSHRTSGRAVVF TRBJ2-1 TRBV6-6
CASSQPAGTGGYTF TRBJ1-2 TRBV28
CASSSGSPGANVLTF TRBJ2-6 TRBV28
CASSSHSGRVPLNEAFF TRBJ1-1 TRBV7-9
CASSLPTLNYGYTF TRBJ1-2 TRBV28
CASTVERGGSYGYTF TRBJ1-2 TRBV19
CASSYSGSDGYTF TRBJ1-2 TRBV6-5
CASSVTGAGNQPQHF TRBJ1-5 TRBV28
CASSLQGLSGELFF TRBJ2-2 TRBV6-5
CASSPDRVRSEKLFF TRBJ1-4 TRBV18
CASSSGQGKAPYEQYF TRBJ2-7 TRBV5-6
CASSVLGQGNTEAFF TRBJ1-1 TRBV2
CASSSGQETQYF TRBJ2-5 TRBV7-9
CASKGLLAIYEQYF TRBJ2-7 TRBV2
CASSGNYEQYF TRBJ2-7 TRBV5-4
CASSPEMVSEQYF TRBJ2-7 TRBV18
CAWSVRWGESSADYGYTF TRBJ1-2 TRBV30
CASSLHRDRTYEQYF TRBJ2-7 TRBV18
CASSFFTSGSETQYF TRBJ2-5 TRBV7-2
CASSPQTGARNTEAFF TRBJ1-1 TRBV18
CASSLFLAGVGGTDTQYF TRBJ2-3 TRBV7-2
CASTALDTQYF TRBJ2-3 TRBV28
CASSLGAVNTEAFF TRBJ1-1 TRBV5-1
CASSGAGWGTGELFF TRBJ2-2 TRBV5-4
CASSENPRTGAFF TRBJ1-1 TRBV2